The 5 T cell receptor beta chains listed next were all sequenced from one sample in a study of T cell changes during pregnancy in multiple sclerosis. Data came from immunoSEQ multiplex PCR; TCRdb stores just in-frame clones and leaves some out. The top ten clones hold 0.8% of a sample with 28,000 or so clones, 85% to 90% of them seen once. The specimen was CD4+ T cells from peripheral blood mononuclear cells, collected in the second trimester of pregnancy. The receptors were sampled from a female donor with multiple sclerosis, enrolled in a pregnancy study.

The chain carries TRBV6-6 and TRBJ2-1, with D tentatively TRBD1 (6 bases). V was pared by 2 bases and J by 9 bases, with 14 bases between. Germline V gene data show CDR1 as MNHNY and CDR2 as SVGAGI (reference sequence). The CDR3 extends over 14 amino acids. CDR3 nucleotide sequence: TGTGCCAGCAGTTACCGGGACACGGTTCGTGAGCAGTTCTTC. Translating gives CASSYRDTVREQFF.

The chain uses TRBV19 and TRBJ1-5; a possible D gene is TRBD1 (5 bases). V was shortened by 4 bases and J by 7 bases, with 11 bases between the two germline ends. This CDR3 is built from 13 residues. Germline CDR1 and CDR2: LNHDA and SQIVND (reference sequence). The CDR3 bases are TGTGCCAGTAGTACTCAGGGAGGACAGCCCCAGCATTTT. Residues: CASSTQGGQPQHF.

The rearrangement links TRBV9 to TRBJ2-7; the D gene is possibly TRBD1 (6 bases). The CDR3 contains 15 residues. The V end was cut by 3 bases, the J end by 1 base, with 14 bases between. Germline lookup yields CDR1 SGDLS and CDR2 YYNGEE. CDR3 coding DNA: TGTGCCAGCAGCGCCTTAGAGGACAGTTCCTACGAGCAGTACTTC. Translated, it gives CASSALEDSSYEQYF.

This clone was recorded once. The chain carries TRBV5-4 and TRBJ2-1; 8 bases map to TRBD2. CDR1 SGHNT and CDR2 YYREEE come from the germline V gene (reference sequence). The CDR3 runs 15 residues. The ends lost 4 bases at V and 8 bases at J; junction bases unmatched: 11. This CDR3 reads CASSRTGGGRYEQFF. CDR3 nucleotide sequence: TGTGCCAGCAGCCGAACGGGGGGGGGAAGGTATGAGCAGTTCTTC. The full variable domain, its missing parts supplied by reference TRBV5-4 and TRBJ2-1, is ETGVTQSPTHLIKTRGQQVTLRCSSQSGHNTVSWYQQALGQGPQFIFQYYREEENGRGNFPPRFSGLQFPNYSSELNVNALELDDSALYLCASSRTGGGRYEQFFGPGTRLTVL.

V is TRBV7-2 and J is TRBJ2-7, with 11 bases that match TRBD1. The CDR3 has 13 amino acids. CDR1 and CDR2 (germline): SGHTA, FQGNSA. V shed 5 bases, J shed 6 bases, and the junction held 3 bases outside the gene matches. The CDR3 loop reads CASSLDRGREQYF. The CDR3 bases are TGTGCCAGCAGCCTGGACAGGGGGCGCGAGCAGTACTTC.